This T cell receptor beta chain was recorded in a study of long-term antiretroviral therapy in people with HIV. The overall study: First collections came about a decade before the 2015 immediate-ART recommendation.

Trimming cost V 3 bases and J 4 bases, with 19 bases left between them. Germline V gene lookup returns CDR1 SGHNT and CDR2 YYREEE (reference sequence). CDR3 size: 16 residues. The immunoSEQ assay was v3.0, run at survey level. TCRdb keeps only in-frame clones here, not all; method: immunoSEQ multiplex PCR. The repertoire holds around 26,000 clones, with over 85% as singletons. The material sequenced was unsorted PBMCs, taken 7.6 years after starting antiretroviral therapy. V usage is TRBV5-4 and J usage is TRBJ2-5; possible D gene TRBD2, 6 bases. The receptor was isolated from a woman aged 40 to 50 with HIV. CDR3 nucleotide sequence: TGTGCCAGCAGCTCATCGGCCGGGACTGGGGGAGAGACCCAGTACTTC. It translates to CASSSSAGTGGETQYF.